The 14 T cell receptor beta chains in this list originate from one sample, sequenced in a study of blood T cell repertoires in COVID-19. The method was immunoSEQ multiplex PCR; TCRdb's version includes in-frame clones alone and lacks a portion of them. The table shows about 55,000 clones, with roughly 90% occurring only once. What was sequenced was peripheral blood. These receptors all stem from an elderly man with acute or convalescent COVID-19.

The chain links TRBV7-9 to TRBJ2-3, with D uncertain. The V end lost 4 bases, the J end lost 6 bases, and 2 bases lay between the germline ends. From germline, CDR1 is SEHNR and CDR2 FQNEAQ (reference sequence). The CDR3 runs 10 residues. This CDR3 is CASSSDTQYF. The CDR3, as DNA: TGTGCCAGCAGCTCGGATACGCAGTATTTT.

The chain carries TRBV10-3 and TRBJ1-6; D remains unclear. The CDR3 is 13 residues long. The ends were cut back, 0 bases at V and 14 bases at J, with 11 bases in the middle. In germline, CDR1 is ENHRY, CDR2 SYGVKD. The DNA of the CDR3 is TGTGCCATCAGTGAGTCAGTTCCCGGGGCCCTCCACTTT. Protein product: CAISESVPGALHF.

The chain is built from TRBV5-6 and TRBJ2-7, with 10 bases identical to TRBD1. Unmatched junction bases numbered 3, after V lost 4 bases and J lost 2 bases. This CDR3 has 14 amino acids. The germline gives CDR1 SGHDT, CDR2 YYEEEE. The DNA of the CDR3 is TGTGCCAGCAGCATGGGACAGGGGACCTACGAGCAGTACTTC. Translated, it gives CASSMGQGTYEQYF.

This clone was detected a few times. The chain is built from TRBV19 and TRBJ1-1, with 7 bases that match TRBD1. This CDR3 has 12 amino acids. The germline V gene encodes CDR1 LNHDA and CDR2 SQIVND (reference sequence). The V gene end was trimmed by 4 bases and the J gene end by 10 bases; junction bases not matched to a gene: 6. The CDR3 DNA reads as TGTGCCAGTAGTACCCGGAGACAGGGAGCTTTCTTT. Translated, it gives CASSTRRQGAFF.

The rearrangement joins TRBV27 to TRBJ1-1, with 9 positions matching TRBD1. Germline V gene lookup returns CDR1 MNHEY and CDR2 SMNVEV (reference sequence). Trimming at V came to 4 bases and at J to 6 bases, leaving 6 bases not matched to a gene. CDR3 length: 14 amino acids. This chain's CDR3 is CASSSQGARAEAFF. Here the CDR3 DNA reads TGTGCCAGCAGTTCACAGGGGGCGCGGGCTGAAGCTTTCTTT.

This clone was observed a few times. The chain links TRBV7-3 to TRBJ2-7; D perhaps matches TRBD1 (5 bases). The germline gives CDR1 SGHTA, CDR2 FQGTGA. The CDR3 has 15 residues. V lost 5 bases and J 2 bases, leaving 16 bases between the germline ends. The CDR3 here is CASSLMLGQAYEQYF. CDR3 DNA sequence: TGTGCCAGCAGCCTCATGTTGGGGCAGGCCTACGAGCAGTACTTC.

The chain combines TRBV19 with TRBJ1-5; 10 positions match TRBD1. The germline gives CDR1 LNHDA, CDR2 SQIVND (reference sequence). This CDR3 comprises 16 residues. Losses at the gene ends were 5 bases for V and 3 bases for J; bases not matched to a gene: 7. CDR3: CASSEGTGASNQPQHF. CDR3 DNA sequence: TGTGCCAGTAGTGAAGGGACAGGGGCCTCCAATCAGCCCCAGCATTTT.

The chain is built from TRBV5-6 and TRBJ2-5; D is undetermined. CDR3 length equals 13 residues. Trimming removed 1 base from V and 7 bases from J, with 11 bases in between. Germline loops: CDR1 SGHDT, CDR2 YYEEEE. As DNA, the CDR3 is TGTGCCAGCAGCTTGATTTCTCCGGGGACCCAGTACTTC. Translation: CASSLISPGTQYF.

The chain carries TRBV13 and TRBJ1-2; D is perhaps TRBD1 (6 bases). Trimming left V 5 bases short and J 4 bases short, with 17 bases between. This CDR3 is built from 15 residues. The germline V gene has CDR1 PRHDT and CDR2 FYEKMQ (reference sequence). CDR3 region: CASSEKTGPSYGYTF. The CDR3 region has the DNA TGTGCCAGCAGCGAAAAAACAGGGCCCTCCTATGGCTACACCTTC.

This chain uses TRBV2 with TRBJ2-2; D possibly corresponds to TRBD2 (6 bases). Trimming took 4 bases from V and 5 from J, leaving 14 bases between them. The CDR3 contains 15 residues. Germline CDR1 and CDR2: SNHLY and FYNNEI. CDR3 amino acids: CASSGEPRGTGELFF. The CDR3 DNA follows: TGTGCCAGCAGTGGCGAGCCTCGGGGGACCGGGGAGCTGTTTTTT.

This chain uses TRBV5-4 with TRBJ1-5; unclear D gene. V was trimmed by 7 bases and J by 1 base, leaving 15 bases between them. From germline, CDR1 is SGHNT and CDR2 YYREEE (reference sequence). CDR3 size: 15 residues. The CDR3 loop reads CASSPEPTSNQPQHF. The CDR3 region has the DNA TGTGCCAGCTCCCCCGAGCCTACCAGCAATCAGCCCCAGCATTTT. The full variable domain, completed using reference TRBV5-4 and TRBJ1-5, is ETGVTQSPTHLIKTRGQQVTLRCSSQSGHNTVSWYQQALGQGPQFIFQYYREEENGRGNFPPRFSGLQFPNYSSELNVNALELDDSALYLCASSPEPTSNQPQHFGDGTRLSIL.

Here the CDR3 DNA reads TGTGCCAGCAGCCAAGAAGTAACCGGGACAGGAGGTGGCTACACCTTC. Residues: CASSQEVTGTGGGYTF. The rearrangement joins TRBV14 to TRBJ1-2, with TRBD1 matching over 8 bases. CDR3 length equals 16 residues. CDR1 and CDR2 (germline): SGHDN, FVKESK. The ends lost 0 bases at V and 7 bases at J; junction bases unmatched: 10.

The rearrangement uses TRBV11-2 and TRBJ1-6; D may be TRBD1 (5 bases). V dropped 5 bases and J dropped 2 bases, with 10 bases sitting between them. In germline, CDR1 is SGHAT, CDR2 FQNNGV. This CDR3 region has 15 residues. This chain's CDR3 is CASSEQVAYNSPLHF. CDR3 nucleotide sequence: TGTGCCAGCAGCGAACAGGTTGCCTATAATTCACCCCTCCACTTT.

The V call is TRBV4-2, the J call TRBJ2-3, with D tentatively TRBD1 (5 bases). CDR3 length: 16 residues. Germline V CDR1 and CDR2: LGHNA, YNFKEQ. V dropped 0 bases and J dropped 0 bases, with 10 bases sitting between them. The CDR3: CASSQDRQGSTDTQYF. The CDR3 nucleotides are TGTGCCAGCAGCCAAGATAGGCAGGGCAGCACAGATACGCAGTATTTT.